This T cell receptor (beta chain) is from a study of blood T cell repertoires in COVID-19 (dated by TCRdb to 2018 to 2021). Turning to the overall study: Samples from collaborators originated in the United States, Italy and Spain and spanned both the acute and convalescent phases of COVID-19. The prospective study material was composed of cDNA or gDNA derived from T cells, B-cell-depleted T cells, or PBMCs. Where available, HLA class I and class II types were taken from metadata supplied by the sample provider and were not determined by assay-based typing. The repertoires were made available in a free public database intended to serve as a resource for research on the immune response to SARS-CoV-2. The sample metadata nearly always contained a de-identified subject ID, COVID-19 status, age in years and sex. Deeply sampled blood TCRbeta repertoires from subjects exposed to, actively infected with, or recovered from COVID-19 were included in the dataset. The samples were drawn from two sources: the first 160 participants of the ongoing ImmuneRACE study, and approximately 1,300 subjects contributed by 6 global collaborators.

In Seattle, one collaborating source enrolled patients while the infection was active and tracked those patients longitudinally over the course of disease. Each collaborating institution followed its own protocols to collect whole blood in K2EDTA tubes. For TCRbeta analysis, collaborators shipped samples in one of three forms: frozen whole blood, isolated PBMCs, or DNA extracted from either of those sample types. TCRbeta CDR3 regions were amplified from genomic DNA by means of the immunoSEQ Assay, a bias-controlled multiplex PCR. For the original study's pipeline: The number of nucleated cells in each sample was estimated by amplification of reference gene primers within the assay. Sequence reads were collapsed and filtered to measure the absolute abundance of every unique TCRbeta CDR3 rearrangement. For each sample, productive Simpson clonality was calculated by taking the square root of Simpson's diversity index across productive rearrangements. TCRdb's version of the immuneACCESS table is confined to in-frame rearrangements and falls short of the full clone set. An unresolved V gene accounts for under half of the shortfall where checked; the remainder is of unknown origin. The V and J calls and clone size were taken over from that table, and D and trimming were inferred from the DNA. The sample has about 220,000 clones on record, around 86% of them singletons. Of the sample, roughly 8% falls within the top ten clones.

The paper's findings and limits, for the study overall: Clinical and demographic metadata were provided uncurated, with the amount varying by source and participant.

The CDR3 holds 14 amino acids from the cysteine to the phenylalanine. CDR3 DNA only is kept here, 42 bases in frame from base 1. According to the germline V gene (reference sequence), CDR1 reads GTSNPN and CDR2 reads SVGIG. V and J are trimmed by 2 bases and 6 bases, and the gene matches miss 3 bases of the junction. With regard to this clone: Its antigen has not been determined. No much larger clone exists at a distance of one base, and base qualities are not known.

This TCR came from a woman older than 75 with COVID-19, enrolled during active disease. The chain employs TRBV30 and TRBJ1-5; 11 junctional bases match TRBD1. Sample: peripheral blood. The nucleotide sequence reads TGTGCCTGGAGTTTCGGGACAGGGGGTCAGCCCCAGCATTTT. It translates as CAWSFGTGGQPQHF. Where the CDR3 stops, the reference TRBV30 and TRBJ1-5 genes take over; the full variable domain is SQTIHQWPATLVQPVGSPLSLECTVEGTSNPNLYWYRQAAGRGLQLLFYSVGIGQISSEVPQNLSASRPQDRQFILSSKKLLLSDSGFYLCAWSFGTGGQPQHFGDGTRLSIL.